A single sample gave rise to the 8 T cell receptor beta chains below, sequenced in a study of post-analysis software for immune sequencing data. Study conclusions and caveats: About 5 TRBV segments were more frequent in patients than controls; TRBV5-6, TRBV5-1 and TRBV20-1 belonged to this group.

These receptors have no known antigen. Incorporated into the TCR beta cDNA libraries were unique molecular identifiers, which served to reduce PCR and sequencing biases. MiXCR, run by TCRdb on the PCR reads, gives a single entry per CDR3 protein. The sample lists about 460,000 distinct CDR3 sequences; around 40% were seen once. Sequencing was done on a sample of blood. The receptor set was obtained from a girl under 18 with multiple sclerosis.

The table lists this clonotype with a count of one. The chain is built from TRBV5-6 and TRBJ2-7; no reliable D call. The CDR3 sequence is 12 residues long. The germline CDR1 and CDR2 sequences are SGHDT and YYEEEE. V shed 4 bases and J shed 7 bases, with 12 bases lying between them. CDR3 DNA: TGTGCCAGCAGCCCGCATGACAATGAGCAGTACTTC. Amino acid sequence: CASSPHDNEQYF.

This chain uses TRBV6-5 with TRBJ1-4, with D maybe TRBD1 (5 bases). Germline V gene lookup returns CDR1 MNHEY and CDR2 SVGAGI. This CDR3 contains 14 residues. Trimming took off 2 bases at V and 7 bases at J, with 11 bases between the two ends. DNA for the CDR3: TGTGCCAGCAGTTACAGGGGAAACGGTGAAAAACTGTTTTTT. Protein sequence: CASSYRGNGEKLFF.

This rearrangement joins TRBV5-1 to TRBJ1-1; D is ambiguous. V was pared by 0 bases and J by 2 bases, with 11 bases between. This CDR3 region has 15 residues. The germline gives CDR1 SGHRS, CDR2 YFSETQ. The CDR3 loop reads CASSLVGWGNTEAFF. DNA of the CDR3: TGCGCCAGCAGCTTGGTCGGGTGGGGAAACACTGAAGCTTTCTTT.

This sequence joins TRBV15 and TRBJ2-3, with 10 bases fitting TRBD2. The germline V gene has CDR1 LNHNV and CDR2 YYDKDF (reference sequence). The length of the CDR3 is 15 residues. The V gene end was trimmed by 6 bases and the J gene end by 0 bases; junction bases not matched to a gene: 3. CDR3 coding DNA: TGTGCCACCAGTAGCGGGGGGACTAGCACAGATACGCAGTATTTT. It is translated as CATSSGGTSTDTQYF.

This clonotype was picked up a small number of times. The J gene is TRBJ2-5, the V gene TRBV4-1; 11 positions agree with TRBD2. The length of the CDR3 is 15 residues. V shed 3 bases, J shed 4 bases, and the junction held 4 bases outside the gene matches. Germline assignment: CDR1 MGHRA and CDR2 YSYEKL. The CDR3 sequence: CASSQGLAVTETQYF. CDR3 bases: TGCGCCAGCAGCCAGGGACTAGCGGTGACAGAGACCCAGTACTTC.

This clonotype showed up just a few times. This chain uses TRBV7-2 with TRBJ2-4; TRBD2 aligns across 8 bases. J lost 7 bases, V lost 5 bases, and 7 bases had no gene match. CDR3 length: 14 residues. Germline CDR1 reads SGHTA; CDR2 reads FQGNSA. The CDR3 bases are TGTGCCAGCAGCCGTAGCGGGATTACGAACATTCAGTACTTC. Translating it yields CASSRSGITNIQYF. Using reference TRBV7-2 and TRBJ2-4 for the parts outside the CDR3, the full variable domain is GAGVSQSPSNKVTEKGKDVELRCDPISGHTALYWYRQSLGQGLEFLIYFQGNSAPDKSGLPSDRFSAERTGGSVSTLTIQRTQQEDSAVYLCASSRSGITNIQYFGAGTRLSVL.

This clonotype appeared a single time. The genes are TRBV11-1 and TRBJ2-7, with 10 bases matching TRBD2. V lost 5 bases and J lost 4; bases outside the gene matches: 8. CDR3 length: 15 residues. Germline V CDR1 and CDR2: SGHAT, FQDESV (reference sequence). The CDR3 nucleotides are TGTGCCAGCAGCAAGAGGCTAGCGGGAGTTTACGAGCAGTACTTC. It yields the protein CASSKRLAGVYEQYF.

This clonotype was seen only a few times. CDR3 loop: CSARDGVLNEKLFF. As DNA, the CDR3 is TGCAGTGCTAGAGATGGGGTCCTTAATGAAAAACTGTTTTTT. The V gene is TRBV20-1, the J gene TRBJ1-4, with D unresolved. Trimming took off 0 bases at V and 4 bases at J, with 9 bases between the two ends. This CDR3 has 14 residues. Germline V lookup: CDR1 DFQATT, CDR2 SNEGSKA (reference sequence).